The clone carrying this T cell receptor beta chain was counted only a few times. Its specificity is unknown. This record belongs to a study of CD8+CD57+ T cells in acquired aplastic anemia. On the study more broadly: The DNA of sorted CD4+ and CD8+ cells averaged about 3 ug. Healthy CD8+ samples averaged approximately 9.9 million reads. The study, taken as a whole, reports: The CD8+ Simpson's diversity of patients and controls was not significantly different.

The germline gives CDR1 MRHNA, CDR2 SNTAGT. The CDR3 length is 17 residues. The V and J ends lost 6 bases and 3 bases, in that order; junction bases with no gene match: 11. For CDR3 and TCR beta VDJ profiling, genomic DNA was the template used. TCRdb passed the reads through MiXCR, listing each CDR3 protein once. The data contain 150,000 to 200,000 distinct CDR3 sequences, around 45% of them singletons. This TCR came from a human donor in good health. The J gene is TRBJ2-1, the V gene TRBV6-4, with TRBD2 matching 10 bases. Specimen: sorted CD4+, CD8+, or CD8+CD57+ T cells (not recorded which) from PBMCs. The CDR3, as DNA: TGTGCCAGCAGAGACCCCGGGACTAGCGTGTACTACAATGAGCAGTTCTTC. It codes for CASRDPGTSVYYNEQFF.